One and the same sample provided the 30 T cell receptor beta chains below, sequenced in a study of beta chain features in type 1 diabetes. Study-wide findings and caveats: Researchers report that Type 1 diabetes patients had moderately but significantly shorter TCRB CDR3s across all four CD4+ subsets.

Every bit of the isolated RNA underwent reverse transcription, so sequencing read expressed TCRB transcripts. The repertoire was sequenced with immunoSEQ multiplex PCR; TCRdb's copy has only in-frame clones and lacks some. This repertoire shows over 200,000 clones, approximately 10% found once; its top ten account for 0.017%. These receptors have no identified antigens. The source material was naive CD4+ T cells from blood. Source of these receptors: a man between 25 and 39 years old with type 1 diabetes.

The chain employs TRBV7-2 and TRBJ1-4; D gene uncertain. The germline gives CDR1 SGHTA, CDR2 FQGNSA. The CDR3 sequence is 14 residues long. V lost 1 base, J lost 3 bases, and 6 bases lay in between. In DNA, the CDR3 is TGTGCCAGCAGCTTAGGGAGAGCTAATGAAAAACTGTTTTTT. Translating it yields CASSLGRANEKLFF.

The rearrangement joins TRBV6-1 to TRBJ1-5, with 8 bases matching TRBD1. The ends lost 6 bases at V and 1 base at J; junction bases unmatched: 5. The germline V gene encodes CDR1 MNHNS and CDR2 SASEGT. The CDR3 loop spans 15 amino acids. The CDR3 bases are TGTGCCAGCAGCCACAGGGGGAGCAGCAATCAGCCCCAGCATTTT. Residues: CASSHRGSSNQPQHF.

The V gene is TRBV5-1, the J gene TRBJ2-5; 7 nucleotides match TRBD1. V was clipped by 4 bases and J by 7 bases; unmatched bases: 13. The CDR3 has 15 residues. The germline gives CDR1 SGHRS, CDR2 YFSETQ. The CDR3 DNA reads TGCGCCAGCAGCCCCCCTTCCGGACAGGTCGGGACCCAGTACTTC. It encodes CASSPPSGQVGTQYF. Drawing the rest from reference TRBV5-1 and TRBJ2-5, the complete variable domain is KAGVTQTPRYLIKTRGQQVTLSCSPISGHRSVSWYQQTPGQGLQFLFEYFSETQRNKGNFPGRFSGRQFSNSRSEMNVSTLELGDSALYLCASSPPSGQVGTQYFGPGTRLLVL.

This clone was counted a few times. The chain carries TRBV13 and TRBJ2-2; unclear D gene. The CDR3 covers 15 residues. V was clipped by 4 bases and J by 8 bases, with 17 bases between them. Germline CDR1 PRHDT, CDR2 FYEKMQ (reference sequence). In nucleotides, the CDR3 is TGTGCCAGCAGCTCTCGGCCTCGTGGAGTAGGGGAGCTGTTTTTT. Protein product: CASSSRPRGVGELFF.

This chain uses TRBV30 with TRBJ2-7; 8 bases agree with TRBD1. CDR3 size: 17 residues. Per germline, CDR1 GTSNPN and CDR2 SVGIG (reference sequence). The junction had 18 bases not matched to a gene; V was cut back by 2 bases and J by 6 bases. The DNA of the CDR3 is TGTGCCTGGAGTCCACAACGGAGCCGGACAGGGCCCCGCGAGCAGTACTTC. Translating gives CAWSPQRSRTGPREQYF.

This clone has more than one count but fewer than ten. The chain employs TRBV7-2 and TRBJ1-5, with D possibly being TRBD1 (5 bases). CDR3 length: 14 residues. Germline CDR1 is SGHTA and CDR2 is FQGNSA. Trimming left V 4 bases short and J 7 bases short, with 14 bases between. CDR3 loop: CASSYLGPGQPQHF. As DNA, the CDR3 is TGTGCCAGCAGCTATCTGGGCCCAGGGCAGCCCCAGCATTTT.

This clone was counted a few times. The rearrangement uses TRBV11-2 and TRBJ2-7, with a tentative D call TRBD1 (6 bases). V was cut by 3 bases and J by 3 bases, with 15 bases left in between. The germline CDR1 and CDR2 sequences are SGHAT and FQNNGV. The CDR3 has 15 residues. The CDR3: CASSFKREGGYEQYF. Written as DNA, the CDR3 is TGTGCCAGCAGCTTCAAGAGGGAAGGGGGCTACGAGCAGTACTTC.

This clone occurred a few times. The chain is built from TRBV10-3 and TRBJ1-1; D not certain. Germline CDR1 is ENHRY and CDR2 is SYGVKD. Trimming pared 3 bases from V and 1 base from J, leaving 9 bases between. This CDR3 has 14 amino acids. Here the CDR3 reads CAISDPTGNTEAFF. CDR3 nucleotide sequence: TGTGCCATCAGTGACCCGACGGGGAACACTGAAGCTTTCTTT.

The rearrangement links TRBV10-3 to TRBJ1-1; no clear D gene. Per germline, CDR1 ENHRY and CDR2 SYGVKD. V was shortened by 4 bases and J by 3 bases, with 9 bases between the two germline ends. The CDR3 contains 13 residues. Written as DNA, the CDR3 is TGTGCCATCAGTGTGAGCGCGGACACTGAAGCTTTCTTT. It is translated as CAISVSADTEAFF.

This clone has more than one count but fewer than ten. The rearrangement joins TRBV27 to TRBJ2-7, with TRBD1 matching 7 bases. This CDR3 is built from 14 residues. J lost 0 bases, V lost 6 bases, and 5 bases had no gene match. Germline V CDR1 and CDR2: MNHEY, SMNVEV (reference sequence). The CDR3 DNA is TGTGCCAGCAGAGAGACAGGGAGCTCCTACGAGCAGTACTTC. Translation gives CASRETGSSYEQYF.

The chain carries TRBV19 and TRBJ1-2; D remains ambiguous. Germline assignment: CDR1 LNHDA and CDR2 SQIVND (reference sequence). The CDR3 sequence is 13 residues long. V was cut by 5 bases and J by 4 bases, with 11 bases left in between. CDR3 bases: TGTGCCAGTAGTCCGGAGGGTGCCTATGGCTACACCTTC. Amino acids: CASSPEGAYGYTF.

This clone has only a few counts. A junction boundary mismatches the germline segment, possibly from a read error. Other DNA sequences within the sample encode an identical CDR3. The rearrangement joins TRBV7-7 to TRBJ2-5, with D possibly matching TRBD1 (5 bases). The V gene's germline CDR1 is SSHAT and CDR2 FNYEAQ (reference sequence). This CDR3 is 13 amino acids long. The CDR3 protein is CASSLDSQETQYF. CDR3 DNA sequence: TGTGCTAGCAGCTTAGACAGTCAAGAGACCCAGTACTTC. Variable domain in full (rest from reference TRBV7-7 and TRBJ2-5): GAGVSQSPRYKVTKRGQDVTLRCDPISSHATLYWYQQALGQGPEFLTYFNYEAQPDKSGLPSDRFSAERPEGSISTLTIQRTEQRDSAMYRCASSLDSQETQYFGPGTRLLVL.

V is TRBV20-1 and J is TRBJ2-7; TRBD2 is a possible D gene (5 bases). This CDR3 comprises 11 residues. Between the trimmed V and J ends, which lost 1 base and 4 bases, there was a span of 5 bases. Germline-derived CDR1 and CDR2 are DFQATT and SNEGSKA (reference sequence). CDR3 sequence: CSARGGYEQYF. CDR3 bases: TGCAGTGCTAGAGGAGGGTACGAGCAGTACTTC.

In its sample, this clone was seen a few times. CDR3: CASSRRSGDQPQHF. The CDR3 region has the DNA TGTGCCAGTAGTAGGAGGTCGGGGGACCAGCCCCAGCATTTT. The V call is TRBV19, the J call TRBJ1-5, with a weak D call TRBD1 (5 bases). The CDR3 has 14 amino acids. Germline V gene sequence: CDR1 LNHDA, CDR2 SQIVND (reference sequence). The V end was cut by 4 bases, the J end by 7 bases, with 14 bases between.

This clone has only a few counts. This chain connects TRBV19 to TRBJ2-6; 9 bases align to TRBD1. The ends lost 7 bases at V and 4 bases at J; junction bases unmatched: 14. Germline V gene data show CDR1 as LNHDA and CDR2 as SQIVND (reference sequence). This CDR3 contains 18 residues. For the CDR3, the DNA is TGTGCCAGTAACCTCGGACAGGGGAAATTGAGGGGGGCCAACGTCCTGACTTTC. Translating it yields CASNLGQGKLRGANVLTF.

V is TRBV6-1 and J is TRBJ1-2; D is unresolved. Germline lookup yields CDR1 MNHNS and CDR2 SASEGT. The CDR3 spans 15 residues. Trimming shortened V by 2 bases and J by 1 base, and 11 bases separated the two germline ends. The CDR3 region has the DNA TGTGCCAGCAGTGAATATAGGCAGGATAACTATGGCTACACCTTC. Protein sequence: CASSEYRQDNYGYTF.

This clone was detected only a few times. This chain joins TRBV28 and TRBJ2-3; 16 nucleotides match TRBD2. Germline values: CDR1 MDHEN, CDR2 SYDVKM. This CDR3 has 17 amino acids. V trimming: 4 bases; J trimming: 5 bases; junction bases outside the gene matches: 6. The CDR3 region is CASSSGLAGGPGDTQYF. CDR3 in DNA: TGTGCCAGCAGTTCGGGACTAGCGGGGGGGCCTGGAGATACGCAGTATTTT.

This clone was seen a few times. The chain carries TRBV9 and TRBJ2-2; D is perhaps TRBD1 (6 bases). Germline V gene lookup returns CDR1 SGDLS and CDR2 YYNGEE. Trimming cost V 4 bases and J 3 bases, with 13 bases left between them. The CDR3 has 15 residues. CDR3 region: CASSFTGLHTGELFF. CDR3 in DNA: TGTGCCAGCAGCTTCACAGGGTTACACACCGGGGAGCTGTTTTTT.

This clone was recorded a few times. The V gene is TRBV2, the J gene TRBJ1-6; tentatively, D is TRBD1 (5 bases). The CDR3 sequence is 15 residues long. Germline loops: CDR1 SNHLY, CDR2 FYNNEI. Between the trimmed V and J ends, which lost 6 bases and 6 bases, there was a span of 15 bases. CDR3 in amino acids: CASRVQGLSNSPLHF. Written as DNA, the CDR3 is TGTGCCAGCAGGGTGCAGGGTCTAAGTAATTCACCCCTCCACTTT.

In this sample, this clone turned up a few times. The J gene is TRBJ1-1, the V gene TRBV6-1, with D hard to call. The CDR3 extends over 12 amino acids. The V and J ends lost 5 bases and 1 base respectively, with 5 bases between them. Germline V CDR1 and CDR2: MNHNS, SASEGT. CDR3 sequence: CASSMRNTEAFF. In DNA form, the CDR3 reads TGTGCCAGCAGTATGAGGAACACTGAAGCTTTCTTT.

This clone was counted between two and nine times. The chain carries TRBV5-1 and TRBJ2-3, with 8 bases matching TRBD2. The CDR3 runs 16 residues. Losses at the gene ends were 4 bases for V and 5 bases for J; bases not matched to a gene: 12. Germline CDR1 reads SGHRS; CDR2 reads YFSETQ. The CDR3 DNA follows: TGCGCCAGCAGCCCCTTCGCGGGGGGCCCTAAAGATACGCAGTATTTT. The encoded protein is CASSPFAGGPKDTQYF.

This clone was seen a handful of times. The CDR3 loop is CAINSGVTDTQYF. CDR3 sequence (DNA): TGTGCCATCAATAGCGGGGTCACAGATACGCAGTATTTT. The rearrangement uses TRBV10-3 and TRBJ2-3; 8 bases map to TRBD2. Germline V gives CDR1 ENHRY, CDR2 SYGVKD. This CDR3 is 13 amino acids long. V lost 7 bases, J lost 2 bases, and 2 bases stayed unmatched.

The gene calls are TRBV6-1 and TRBJ1-2, with a possible D match to TRBD1 (6 bases). In germline, CDR1 is MNHNS, CDR2 SASEGT. Trimming shortened V by 5 bases and J by 7 bases, and 11 bases separated the two germline ends. The CDR3 extends over 12 amino acids. CDR3 amino acids: CASSPGGAGYTF. The CDR3 region has the DNA TGTGCCAGCAGTCCTGGGGGGGCTGGCTACACCTTC.

This clone appeared a few times. This chain uses TRBV27 with TRBJ2-5, with TRBD2 identical over 10 bases. Germline CDR1 and CDR2: MNHEY and SMNVEV (reference sequence). This CDR3 is built from 18 residues. With 5 bases clipped from V and 1 base from J, the junction kept 13 bases outside the gene matches. Here the CDR3 reads CASSDYPRLAGRQETQYF. The CDR3 nucleotides read TGTGCCAGCAGTGACTACCCTCGACTAGCGGGTCGCCAAGAGACCCAGTACTTC.

This clone turned up a few times. V usage is TRBV7-8 and J usage is TRBJ2-2; D call uncertain. V was trimmed by 1 base and J by 3 bases, leaving 12 bases between them. In germline, CDR1 is SGHVS, CDR2 FQNEAQ. The CDR3 consists of 16 residues. Written as DNA, the CDR3 is TGTGCCAGCAGCTTAGGCCCACAAAGTTACACCGGGGAGCTGTTTTTT. Encoded protein: CASSLGPQSYTGELFF.

The chain employs TRBV9 and TRBJ1-6, with D possibly TRBD1 on 5 matching bases. Germline CDR1 and CDR2: SGDLS and YYNGEE. The CDR3 has 15 residues. V was shortened by 0 bases and J by 8 bases, with 12 bases between the two germline ends. CDR3 region: CASSVGGPHDSPLHF. CDR3 DNA: TGTGCCAGCAGCGTAGGGGGCCCTCATGATTCACCCCTCCACTTT.

This clone was found a few times. J is TRBJ2-6 and V is TRBV4-3, with a weak D call TRBD1 (6 bases). V was pared by 6 bases and J by 2 bases, with 11 bases between. In germline, CDR1 is LGHNA, CDR2 YSLEER. The CDR3 totals 15 residues. CDR3 DNA: TGCGCCAGCAGTCTCACAGGGACTGGGGCCAACGTCCTGACTTTC. It translates to CASSLTGTGANVLTF.

This clone was picked up a small number of times. This chain connects TRBV11-2 to TRBJ2-3, with TRBD2 matching 8 bases. The CDR3 is 16 amino acids. V lost 5 bases, J lost 2 bases, and 9 bases stayed unmatched. CDR1 and CDR2 from the germline V gene are SGHAT and FQNNGV. In DNA, the CDR3 is TGTGCCAGCAGCCGCCGGCAGCGGGGGTTCACAGATACGCAGTATTTT. This translates into CASSRRQRGFTDTQYF.

The genes are TRBV18 and TRBJ2-3; D is ambiguous. Trimming cost V 6 bases and J 4 bases, with 11 bases left between them. The germline gives CDR1 KGHSH, CDR2 LQKENI. The CDR3 runs to 13 residues. CDR3 coding DNA: TGTGCCAGCTCGCCAAGGAGCGCAGATACGCAGTATTTT. This codes for CASSPRSADTQYF.

In its sample, this clone was seen a few times. The rearrangement uses TRBV6-1 and TRBJ1-5; a possible D gene is TRBD1 (6 bases). The CDR3 contains 14 residues. In germline, CDR1 is MNHNS, CDR2 SASEGT. Trimming removed 3 bases from V and 14 bases from J, with 20 bases in between. Here the CDR3 DNA reads TGTGCCAGCAGTGATATTCCACAGGGATCCCCCAAGCATTTT. This gives the protein CASSDIPQGSPKHF.